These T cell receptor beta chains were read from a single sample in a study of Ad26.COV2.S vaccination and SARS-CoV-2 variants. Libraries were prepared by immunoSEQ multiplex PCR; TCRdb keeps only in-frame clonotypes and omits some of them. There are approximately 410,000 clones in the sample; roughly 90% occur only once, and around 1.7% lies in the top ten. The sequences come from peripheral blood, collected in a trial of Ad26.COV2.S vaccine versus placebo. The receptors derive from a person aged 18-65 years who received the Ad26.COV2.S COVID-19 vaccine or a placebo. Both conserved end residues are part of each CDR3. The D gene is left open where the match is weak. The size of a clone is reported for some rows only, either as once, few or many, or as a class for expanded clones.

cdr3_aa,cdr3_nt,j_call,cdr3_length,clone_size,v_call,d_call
CASSLRSIFNMNTEAFF,TGTGCCAGCAGCCTCCGTTCGATTTTCAACATGAACACTGAAGCTTTCTTT,TRBJ1-1,17,NA,TRBV7-2,NA
CASSQAGGGYGYTF,TGCGCCAGCAGCCAAGCTGGGGGCGGCTATGGCTACACCTTC,TRBJ1-2,14,NA,TRBV4-3,NA
CASSQDRVGRGVRYEQYF,TGTGCCAGCAGCCAAGATCGAGTGGGCAGGGGGGTTCGGTACGAGCAGTACTTC,TRBJ2-7,18,NA,TRBV14,NA
CASSERRDQPQHF,TGTGCCAGCAGTGAACGCAGGGATCAGCCCCAGCATTTT,TRBJ1-5,13,NA,TRBV6-1,NA
CASSLRQSNTEAFF,TGTGCCAGTAGCCTCAGACAGAGTAACACTGAAGCTTTCTTT,TRBJ1-1,14,NA,TRBV19,NA
CASSYSGGATRETQYF,TGTGCCAGCAGTTACTCGGGTGGGGCCACGAGGGAGACCCAGTACTTC,TRBJ2-5,16,NA,TRBV6-5,NA
CASSQNTGASTDTQYF,TGTGCCAGCAGCCAAAACACGGGGGCAAGCACAGATACGCAGTATTTT,TRBJ2-3,16,NA,TRBV4-2,NA
CASRPEGGSYTEAFF,TGTGCCAGCAGGCCAGAGGGGGGGAGTTACACTGAAGCTTTCTTT,TRBJ1-1,15,NA,TRBV2,NA
CASSLDPTEQYF,TGTGCCAGCAGTTTGGACCCGACGGAGCAGTACTTC,TRBJ2-7,12,NA,TRBV12-3/TRBV12-4,NA
CASSLKGGLPGEQYF,TGTGCCAGCAGCTTAAAAGGGGGGCTCCCGGGCGAGCAGTACTTC,TRBJ2-7,15,NA,TRBV11-2,NA
CASSPPKGGYNEQFF,TGTGCCAGCAGCCCCCCCAAGGGGGGCTACAATGAGCAGTTCTTC,TRBJ2-1,15,NA,TRBV6-5,NA
CASSQGRDRTEAFF,TGCGCCAGCAGCCAAGGCAGGGATCGCACTGAAGCTTTCTTT,TRBJ1-1,14,NA,TRBV4-3,NA
CASSPHGGYEQYF,TGTGCCAGCAGCCCCCACGGGGGGTACGAGCAGTACTTC,TRBJ2-7,13,NA,TRBV9,TRBD2
CASSLRTGLYEKLFF,TGTGCCAGCAGCCTCCGGACAGGGTTATATGAAAAACTGTTTTTT,TRBJ1-4,15,NA,TRBV14,TRBD1
CASSLGVGRVNQPQHF,TGTGCCAGCAGCTTAGGGGTAGGCAGGGTCAATCAGCCCCAGCATTTT,TRBJ1-5,16,few,TRBV7-9,NA
CASSGRGVANTGELFF,TGTGCCAGCAGCGGCAGGGGGGTGGCGAACACCGGGGAGCTGTTTTTT,TRBJ2-2,16,NA,TRBV9,NA
CATLGQGAVGYTF,TGTGCCACCCTGGGACAGGGGGCGGTCGGCTACACCTTC,TRBJ1-2,13,NA,TRBV19,TRBD1
CASTPGRGTETQYF,TGTGCCAGCACCCCCGGCAGGGGGACGGAGACCCAGTACTTC,TRBJ2-5,14,NA,TRBV7-9,TRBD1
CASSLGSTGTDTQYF,TGTGCCAGCAGCTTAGGCAGCACGGGCACAGATACGCAGTATTTT,TRBJ2-3,15,once,TRBV7-9,NA
CASSFTLGGTEQYF,TGTGCCAGCAGCTTCACCCTAGGGGGGACCGAGCAGTACTTC,TRBJ2-7,14,NA,TRBV11-2,NA
CACSIGRELFF,TGTGCCTGCAGTATCGGCCGGGAACTGTTTTTT,TRBJ1-4,11,NA,TRBV30,NA
CASSEPASGGGTDTQYF,TGCGCCAGCAGTGAGCCCGCGTCTGGCGGGGGGACAGATACGCAGTATTTT,TRBJ2-3,17,NA,TRBV10-2,TRBD2
CATSDSTGGYTEAFF,TGTGCCACCAGTGATTCGACAGGGGGATATACTGAAGCTTTCTTT,TRBJ1-1,15,NA,TRBV24-1,TRBD1